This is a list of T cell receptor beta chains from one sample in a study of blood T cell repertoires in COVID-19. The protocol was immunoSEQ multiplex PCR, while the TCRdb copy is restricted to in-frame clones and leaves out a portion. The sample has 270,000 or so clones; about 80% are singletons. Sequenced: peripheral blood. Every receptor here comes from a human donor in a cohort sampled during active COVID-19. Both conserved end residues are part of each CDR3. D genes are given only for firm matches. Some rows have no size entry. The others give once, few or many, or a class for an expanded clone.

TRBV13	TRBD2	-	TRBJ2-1	CASSFSGTSLFF	TGTGCCAGCAGCTTTTCCGGGACTAGCCTGTTCTTC
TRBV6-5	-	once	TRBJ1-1	CASKRGWYTEAFF	TGTGCCAGCAAGCGCGGGTGGTACACTGAAGCTTTCTTT
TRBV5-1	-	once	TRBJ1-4	CASSFLPGTTNEKLFF	TGCGCCAGCAGCTTTCTACCAGGAACCACTAATGAAAAACTGTTTTTT
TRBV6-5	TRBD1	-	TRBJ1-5	CAGKTGSDNQPQHF	TGTGCCGGTAAGACAGGGTCCGACAATCAGCCCCAGCATTTT
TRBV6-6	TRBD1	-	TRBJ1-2	CASSPWDRGAGYTF	TGTGCCAGCAGTCCCTGGGACAGGGGCGCTGGCTACACCTTC
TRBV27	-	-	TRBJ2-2	CASSFNRVGTGELFF	TGTGCCAGCAGTTTCAACAGGGTCGGCACCGGGGAGCTGTTTTTT
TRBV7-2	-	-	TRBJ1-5	CASSFGSLGNQPQHF	TGTGCCAGCAGCTTCGGGAGCCTAGGGAATCAGCCCCAGCATTTT
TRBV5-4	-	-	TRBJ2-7	CASSLAGGHEQYF	TGTGCCAGCAGCTTGGCGGGGGGCCACGAGCAGTACTTC
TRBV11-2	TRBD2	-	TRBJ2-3	CASSLLLAGGPIDTQYF	TGTGCCAGCAGCTTATTGCTAGCGGGAGGGCCTATAGATACGCAGTATTTT
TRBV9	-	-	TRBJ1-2	CASSAAPGGYGYTF	TGTGCCAGCAGCGCAGCCCCGGGGGGCTATGGCTACACCTTC
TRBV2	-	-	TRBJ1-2	CASSERWAGDNYGYTF	TGTGCCAGCAGTGAGCGATGGGCAGGGGATAACTATGGCTACACCTTC
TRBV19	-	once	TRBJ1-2	CASSTSLDWSGYTF	TGTGCCAGTAGTACCTCACTGGACTGGAGTGGCTACACCTTC
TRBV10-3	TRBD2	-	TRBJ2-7	CAISDPSISGGTYEQYF	TGTGCCATCAGTGACCCTTCAATCTCGGGGGGTACCTACGAGCAGTACTTC
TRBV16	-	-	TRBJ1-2	CASSQWTASLFGYTF	TGTGCCAGCAGCCAATGGACAGCGTCCCTTTTTGGCTACACCTTC
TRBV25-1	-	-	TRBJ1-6	CASSDSFRSSSYNSPLHF	TGTGCCAGCAGTGATTCATTCCGTAGTAGCTCCTATAATTCACCCCTCCACTTT
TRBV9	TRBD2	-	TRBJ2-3	CASSVQAGDTDTQYF	TGTGCCAGCAGCGTTCAGGCGGGAGATACAGATACGCAGTATTTT
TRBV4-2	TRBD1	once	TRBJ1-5	CASSQAGTGFRNQPQHF	TGTGCCAGCAGCCAAGCCGGGACAGGGTTTCGCAATCAGCCCCAGCATTTT
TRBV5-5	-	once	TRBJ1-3	CASSYSLTSGNTIYF	TGTGCCAGCAGCTACAGCCTTACCTCTGGAAACACCATATATTTT
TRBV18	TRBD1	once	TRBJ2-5	CASSPLKGTGQGTKETQYF	TGTGCCAGCTCACCTCTCAAAGGAACGGGACAGGGAACAAAAGAGACCCAGTACTTC
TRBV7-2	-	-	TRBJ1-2	CASSLASGDGYTF	TGTGCCAGCAGCTTAGCCTCAGGGGATGGCTACACCTTC
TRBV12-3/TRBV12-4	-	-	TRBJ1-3	CASSLTRVNTIYF	TGTGCCAGCAGTTTAACTCGGGTAAACACCATATATTTT
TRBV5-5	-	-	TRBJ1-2	CASRREPQGNYGYTF	TGTGCCAGCAGACGTGAACCCCAGGGGAACTATGGCTACACCTTC
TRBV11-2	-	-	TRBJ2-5	CASSLDDTLWTQYF	TGTGCCAGCAGCTTAGATGACACGCTGTGGACCCAGTACTTC
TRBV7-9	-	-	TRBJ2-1	CASSPTLENEQFF	TGTGCCAGCAGCCCAACTCTAGAGAATGAGCAGTTCTTC
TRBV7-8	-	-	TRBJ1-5	CASSPSRSNQPQHF	TGTGCCAGCAGCCCCTCCCGTAGCAATCAGCCCCAGCATTTT
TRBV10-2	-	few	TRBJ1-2	CASSLQGSYGYTF	TGCGCCAGCAGTTTACAGGGATCCTATGGCTACACCTTC
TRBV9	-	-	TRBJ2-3	CASSLGVGTSTDTQYF	TGTGCCAGCAGTCTTGGAGTGGGGACTAGCACAGATACGCAGTATTTT
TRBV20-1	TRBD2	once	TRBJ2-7	CSASLASGRTSYEQYF	TGCAGTGCTAGTCTGGCTAGCGGGAGGACGTCCTACGAGCAGTACTTC
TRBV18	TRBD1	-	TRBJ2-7	CASSPPGLGTGAYEQYF	TGTGCCAGCTCACCACCGGGACTCGGGACAGGGGCCTACGAGCAGTACTTC
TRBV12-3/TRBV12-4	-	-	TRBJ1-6	CASSPVENSPLHF	TGTGCCAGCAGTCCAGTGGAGAATTCACCCCTCCACTTT
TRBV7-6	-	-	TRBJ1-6	CASSLWVQGDSPLHF	TGTGCCAGCAGCTTGTGGGTACAGGGTGATTCACCCCTCCACTTT
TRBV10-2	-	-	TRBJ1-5	CASSELGGGQPQHF	TGCGCCAGCAGTGAGTTGGGCGGAGGTCAGCCCCAGCATTTT
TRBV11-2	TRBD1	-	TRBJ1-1	CASSPDRGWTEAFF	TGTGCCAGCAGCCCCGACAGGGGATGGACTGAAGCTTTCTTT